This passage covers 24 T cell receptor beta chains from one sample sequenced in a study of blood T cell repertoires in COVID-19. Measured with immunoSEQ multiplex PCR; TCRdb has only the in-frame clones, and not every one. The sample contains about 240,000 clones, roughly 80% of which appear only once. Input material: peripheral blood. Receptors originate from a woman between 18 and 29 years old with acute or convalescent COVID-19.

The V call is TRBV18, the J call TRBJ2-1; D is unclear. The CDR3 is 15 amino acids. The V gene's germline CDR1 is KGHSH and CDR2 LQKENI. The V and J ends lost 3 bases and 1 base respectively, with 10 bases between them. The CDR3 DNA reads TGTGCCAGCTCACCTCTAGGTTATTCCTACAATGAGCAGTTCTTC. Its protein is CASSPLGYSYNEQFF. Full variable domain (missing parts from reference TRBV18 and TRBJ2-1): NAGVMQNPRHLVRRRGQEARLRCSPMKGHSHVYWYRQLPEEGLKFMVYLQKENIIDESGMPKERFSAEFPKEGPSILRIQQVVRGDSAAYFCASSPLGYSYNEQFFGPGTRLTVL.

V is TRBV9 and J is TRBJ1-5, with D hard to call. The V and J ends lost 9 bases and 4 bases respectively, with 17 bases between them. Germline-derived CDR1 and CDR2 are SGDLS and YYNGEE. This CDR3 has 14 residues. CDR3 sequence (DNA): TGTGCCACACCCTCCGGAGGGTTTAATCAGCCCCAGCATTTT. Amino acid sequence: CATPSGGFNQPQHF.

CDR3 region: CASSVFTAYTDTQYF. In DNA form, the CDR3 reads TGTGCCAGCAGCGTCTTCACTGCCTATACAGATACGCAGTATTTT. The chain carries TRBV9 and TRBJ2-3; D gene uncertain. V lost 2 bases, J lost 3 bases, and 13 bases lay in between. Germline V lookup: CDR1 SGDLS, CDR2 YYNGEE. The CDR3 runs 15 residues.

The genes are TRBV28 and TRBJ1-1; D not certain. Trimming left V 4 bases short and J 4 bases short, with 22 bases between. CDR1 and CDR2 (germline): MDHEN, SYDVKM. There are 17 residues in the CDR3. The DNA of the CDR3 is TGTGCCAGCAGTTCCGGTGGGCAGCTCCTAGAGGGCACTGAAGCTTTCTTT. Residues: CASSSGGQLLEGTEAFF.

The chain carries TRBV28 and TRBJ2-2; no clear D gene. The CDR3 length is 13 residues. Germline V gives CDR1 MDHEN, CDR2 SYDVKM. V was trimmed by 0 bases and J by 4 bases, leaving 3 bases between them. The CDR3 loop is CASSLWATGELFF. In nucleotides, the CDR3 is TGTGCCAGCAGTTTATGGGCCACCGGGGAGCTGTTTTTT.

The gene calls are TRBV6-6 and TRBJ2-7; the D gene is possibly TRBD1 (6 bases). CDR1 is MNHNY, CDR2 SVGAGI, per germline (reference sequence). CDR3 length equals 14 residues. Trimming removed 5 bases from V and 3 bases from J, with 14 bases in between. The CDR3: CASSRETGFYEQYF. The DNA for the CDR3 is TGTGCCAGCAGTCGTGAAACAGGGTTCTACGAGCAGTACTTC.

As regards this clone: This specimen includes other DNA sequences encoding the same CDR3. The chain couples TRBV6-5 to TRBJ1-2; TRBD1 matches at 7 bases. CDR1 and CDR2 (germline): MNHEY, SVGAGI. V was clipped by 4 bases and J by 5 bases; unmatched bases: 4. The CDR3 loop spans 13 amino acids. CDR3 coding DNA: TGTGCCAGCAGTTTGGACAGGTTATATGGCTACACCTTC. Amino acids: CASSLDRLYGYTF.

This chain links TRBV28 with TRBJ2-7; 7 positions agree with TRBD1. CDR3 size: 15 residues. Per the germline V gene, CDR1 is MDHEN and CDR2 is SYDVKM. V shed 4 bases, J shed 7 bases, and the junction held 13 bases outside the gene matches. The CDR3 protein is CASSSTLRGLREQYF. In DNA, the CDR3 is TGTGCCAGCAGTTCGACTCTAAGGGGGCTTCGGGAGCAGTACTTC.

V usage is TRBV28 and J usage is TRBJ2-6; 7 nucleotides match TRBD1. Germline V gene sequence: CDR1 MDHEN, CDR2 SYDVKM. Trimming took 5 bases from V and 0 from J; bases not matched to a gene: 7. The CDR3 is 17 residues long. The CDR3: CASSTGTAISGANVLTF. The CDR3 coding sequence is TGTGCCAGCAGTACCGGGACAGCAATCTCTGGGGCCAACGTCCTGACTTTC. The full variable domain, rest sourced from reference TRBV28 and TRBJ2-6, is DVKVTQSSRYLVKRTGEKVFLECVQDMDHENMFWYRQDPGLGLRLIYFSYDVKMKEKGDIPEGYSVSREKKERFSLILESASTNQTSMYLCASSTGTAISGANVLTFGAGSRLTVL.

The V call is TRBV2, the J call TRBJ2-1, with D tentatively TRBD2 (6 bases). CDR1 SNHLY and CDR2 FYNNEI come from the germline V gene. Trimming pared 3 bases from V and 4 bases from J, leaving 16 bases between. The CDR3 runs to 16 residues. CDR3 coding DNA: TGTGCCAGCAGTGATGGTAGCGGAGACCCATACAATGAGCAGTTCTTC. Its translation: CASSDGSGDPYNEQFF.

The chain carries TRBV7-6 and TRBJ2-1; 12 nucleotides match TRBD2. The CDR3 contains 16 residues. V was pared by 3 bases and J by 3 bases, with 3 bases of the junction left unmatched. Germline V gives CDR1 SGHVS, CDR2 FNYEAQ. Here the CDR3 reads CASSFRLAGDYNEQFF. The CDR3 region has the DNA TGTGCCAGCAGCTTCCGACTAGCGGGAGACTACAATGAGCAGTTCTTC.

The chain employs TRBV29-1 and TRBJ1-4; D remains unclear. The CDR3 covers 12 residues. Germline lookup yields CDR1 SQVTM and CDR2 ANQGSEA. The V end was cut by 6 bases, the J end by 8 bases, with 13 bases between. The CDR3 protein is CSVLDKGEKLFF. The CDR3 DNA is TGCAGCGTACTAGATAAAGGGGAAAAACTGTTTTTT. The whole variable domain, remainder taken from reference TRBV29-1 and TRBJ1-4, is SAVISQKPSRDICQRGTSLTIQCQVDSQVTMMFWYRQQPGQSLTLIATANQGSEATYESGFVIDKFPISRPNLTFSTLTVSNMSPEDSSIYLCSVLDKGEKLFFGSGTQLSVL.

V is TRBV7-9 and J is TRBJ2-3, with 9 nucleotides matching TRBD2. The CDR3 contains 18 residues. Germline V gene sequence: CDR1 SEHNR, CDR2 FQNEAQ (reference sequence). V lost 5 bases to trimming and J lost 2 bases; unmatched junction nucleotides: 14. The CDR3 region is CASSHKTRLADITDTQYF. The CDR3, as DNA: TGTGCCAGCAGCCATAAAACCAGACTAGCGGATATCACAGATACGCAGTATTTT.

V gene TRBV27 combines with J gene TRBJ1-2; TRBD1 is a possible D gene (6 bases). From germline, CDR1 is MNHEY and CDR2 SMNVEV (reference sequence). The CDR3 totals 16 residues. V was trimmed by 6 bases and J by 2 bases, leaving 19 bases between them. The DNA for the CDR3 is TGTGCCAGCAGGGGATGGAGCGGGGGGCGAAACTATGGCTACACCTTC. Translation gives CASRGWSGGRNYGYTF.

This chain connects TRBV21-1 to TRBJ1-3; the D call TRBD1 from the table was never checked on the DNA. TRBV21-1 is shown as a pseudogene. The CDR3 spans 15 residues. The CDR3 DNA sequence: TGTGCCAGCAACGGCAGGGATATCTCTGGAAACACCATATATTTT. Translation: CASNGRDISGNTIYF.

This chain connects TRBV6-4 to TRBJ2-6, with D perhaps TRBD1 (6 bases). The germline V gene encodes CDR1 MRHNA and CDR2 SNTAGT. Trimming cost V 10 bases and J 8 bases, with 15 bases left between them. CDR3 size: 13 residues. CDR3 in DNA: TGTGCCACTAACTCGACAGGCTCCAACGTCCTGACTTTC. Protein sequence: CATNSTGSNVLTF.

This chain uses TRBV12-2 with TRBJ2-5; the listed D gene, TRBD1, was not tested against the DNA. TRBV12-2 is termed a pseudogene. The CDR3 is 18 amino acids. The CDR3 spells CASRSPGQHRPYQETQYF. Here the CDR3 DNA reads TGTGCAAGTCGCTCGCCGGGACAGCACAGACCGTACCAAGAGACCCAGTACTTC.

The V call is TRBV30, the J call TRBJ1-4; D might be TRBD1 (6 bases). The CDR3 has 16 amino acids. V lost 0 bases and J 8 bases, leaving 19 bases between the germline ends. CDR1 is GTSNPN, CDR2 SVGIG, per germline (reference sequence). The CDR3 sequence: CAWSVRPTGRGEKLFF. CDR3 nucleotide sequence: TGTGCCTGGAGTGTACGGCCTACAGGGAGGGGCGAAAAACTGTTTTTT.

This clone was recorded only once. The rearrangement uses TRBV18 and TRBJ2-1; 10 nucleotides agree with TRBD2. CDR1 and CDR2 from the germline V gene are KGHSH and LQKENI. V lost 6 bases to trimming and J lost 0 bases; unmatched junction nucleotides: 14. The CDR3 extends over 19 amino acids. CDR3 DNA sequence: TGTGCCAGCTCGCGTACTAGCGGGATTGCTCGGAGCTCCTACAATGAGCAGTTCTTC. It is translated as CASSRTSGIARSSYNEQFF.

CDR3 nucleotide sequence: TGTGCCAGCAGCACGGGGGACAGGGGGCCTACTAATGAAAAACTGTTTTTT. It is translated as CASSTGDRGPTNEKLFF. V and J are TRBV25-1 and TRBJ1-4; TRBD1 matches 12 bases. This CDR3 has 17 amino acids. V shed 6 bases and J 2 bases; nucleotides not matched to a gene: 7. From germline, CDR1 is MGHDK and CDR2 SYGVNS.

The rearrangement joins TRBV19 to TRBJ2-2; 13 bases line up with TRBD2. V was clipped by 3 bases and J by 3 bases; unmatched bases: 10. Germline loops: CDR1 LNHDA, CDR2 SQIVND (reference sequence). The CDR3 is made up of 19 amino acids. The CDR3 here is CASSIGLAGVKGDTGELFF. The CDR3 region has the DNA TGTGCCAGTAGTATTGGACTAGCGGGAGTAAAAGGGGACACCGGGGAGCTGTTTTTT.

The chain joins TRBV6-2 or TRBV6-3 to TRBJ1-5, with D uncertain. The CDR3 has 13 amino acids. Germline V lookup: CDR1 MNHEY, CDR2 SVGEGT. The V end lost 4 bases, the J end lost 6 bases, and 10 bases lay between the germline ends. The CDR3 reads CASSSGMGQPQHF. CDR3 DNA sequence: TGTGCCAGCAGTTCAGGTATGGGTCAGCCCCAGCATTTT.

This sequence joins TRBV6-6 and TRBJ1-2; TRBD1 matches at 8 bases. After removal of 6 bases from V and 8 bases from J, the junction contained 14 bases not matched to a gene. Germline V gene data show CDR1 as MNHNY and CDR2 as SVGAGI (reference sequence). The CDR3 is 15 amino acids. CDR3 amino acids: CASRNIPDRGGGYTF. In nucleotides, the CDR3 is TGTGCCAGCAGAAACATTCCCGACAGGGGTGGCGGCTACACCTTC.

The V gene is TRBV13, the J gene TRBJ2-5; the match to TRBD1 covers 10 bases. Losses at the gene ends were 5 bases for V and 1 base for J; bases not matched to a gene: 7. The CDR3 has 16 amino acids. CDR1 is PRHDT and CDR2 is FYEKMQ in the germline V gene (reference sequence). This CDR3 is CASSPPTGGPQETQYF. CDR3 DNA: TGTGCCAGCAGCCCACCGACAGGGGGCCCCCAAGAGACCCAGTACTTC.